This TCR beta chain comes out of a study of blood T cell repertoires in COVID-19. Per the germline V gene, CDR1 is LNHDA and CDR2 is SQIVND (reference sequence). The CDR3 totals 16 residues. V shed 7 bases and J 2 bases; nucleotides not matched to a gene: 11. Generated by immunoSEQ multiplex PCR, the TCRdb table keeps only in-frame clones and is missing some. The repertoire holds roughly 160,000 clones, with roughly 81% as singletons. Seattle patients were enrolled during active infection and followed longitudinally. This clonotype originated in a woman in her fifties or sixties with COVID-19, enrolled during active disease. The sequenced material came from peripheral blood. The chain employs TRBV19 and TRBJ1-2, with 9 bases that match TRBD1. For the CDR3, the DNA is TGTGCCAGTATCCCTTCACCGGGACAGGGAAACTATGGCTACACCTTC. Translating gives CASIPSPGQGNYGYTF.